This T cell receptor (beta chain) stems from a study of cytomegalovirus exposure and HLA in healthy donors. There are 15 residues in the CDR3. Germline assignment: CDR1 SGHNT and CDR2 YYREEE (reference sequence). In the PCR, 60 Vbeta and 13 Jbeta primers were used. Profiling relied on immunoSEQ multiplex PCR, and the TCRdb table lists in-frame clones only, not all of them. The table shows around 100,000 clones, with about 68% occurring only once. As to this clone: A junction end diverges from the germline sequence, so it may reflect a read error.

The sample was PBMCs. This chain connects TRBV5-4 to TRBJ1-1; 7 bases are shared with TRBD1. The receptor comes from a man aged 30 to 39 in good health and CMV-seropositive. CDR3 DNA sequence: TGTGCCAGCAGCTTGGACAGGGGTTCGAACTCTGAAGCTTTCTTT. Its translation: CASSLDRGSNSEAFF.